This T cell receptor beta chain emerged from a study of cytomegalovirus exposure and HLA in healthy donors. Overall study findings and caveats: There was a cluster of highly shared sequence variants that was likely a sequencing artifact. Fewer N-insertions than the roughly 630-donor mean were reportedly shown by an Asian-associated ancestry cluster in a later analysis.

PCR employed 60 Vbeta and 13 Jbeta primers. Sequencing was performed with immunoSEQ multiplex PCR; in TCRdb, only in-frame clones are kept and a portion is missing. This sample has about 130,000 clones, with approximately 80% found just once. The V and J ends lost 2 bases and 6 bases respectively, with 8 bases between them. The CDR3 extends over 13 amino acids. The germline V gene encodes CDR1 GTSNPN and CDR2 SVGIG (reference sequence). A word on this clone: The antigen remains unidentified. The sample holds other DNA sequences that translate to the same CDR3.

This TCR was recovered from a man between 18 and 35 years old in good health and CMV-seronegative. This chain joins TRBV30 and TRBJ1-6, with a tentative D call TRBD1 (5 bases). Sequencing was carried out using PBMCs. DNA of the CDR3: TGTGCCTGGAGTCCCCAGGGTAATTCACCCCTCCACTTT. Translation gives CAWSPQGNSPLHF.